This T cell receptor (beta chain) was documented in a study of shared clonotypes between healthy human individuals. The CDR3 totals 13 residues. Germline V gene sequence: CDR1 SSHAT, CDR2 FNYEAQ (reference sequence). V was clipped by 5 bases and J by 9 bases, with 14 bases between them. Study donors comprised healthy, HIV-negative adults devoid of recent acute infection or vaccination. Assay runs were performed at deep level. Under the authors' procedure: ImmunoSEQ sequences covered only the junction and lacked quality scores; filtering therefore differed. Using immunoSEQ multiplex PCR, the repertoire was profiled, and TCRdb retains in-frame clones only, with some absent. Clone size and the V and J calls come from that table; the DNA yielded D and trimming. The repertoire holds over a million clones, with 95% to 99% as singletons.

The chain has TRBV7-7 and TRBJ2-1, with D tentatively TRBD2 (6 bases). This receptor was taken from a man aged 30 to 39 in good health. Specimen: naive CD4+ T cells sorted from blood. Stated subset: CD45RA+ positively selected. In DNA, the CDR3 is TGTGCCAGCAGCCTACGCCCCGGGAGTGAGCAGTTCTTC. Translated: CASSLRPGSEQFF.